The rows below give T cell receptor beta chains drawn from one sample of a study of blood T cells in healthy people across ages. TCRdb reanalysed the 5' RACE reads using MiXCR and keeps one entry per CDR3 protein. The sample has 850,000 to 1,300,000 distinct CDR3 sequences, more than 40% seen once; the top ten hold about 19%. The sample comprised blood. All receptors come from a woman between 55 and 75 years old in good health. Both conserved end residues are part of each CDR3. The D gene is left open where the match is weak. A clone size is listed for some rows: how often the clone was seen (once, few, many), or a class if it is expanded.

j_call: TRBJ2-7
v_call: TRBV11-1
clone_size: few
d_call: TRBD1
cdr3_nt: TGTGCCAGCAGCCTCGACAGGGGCGACTCCTACGAGCAGTACTTC
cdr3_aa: CASSLDRGDSYEQYF

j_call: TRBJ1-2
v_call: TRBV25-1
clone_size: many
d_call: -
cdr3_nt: TGTGCCAGCAGTGTCGCAGGAGCGGGGGGTGGCTACACCTTC
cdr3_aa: CASSVAGAGGGYTF

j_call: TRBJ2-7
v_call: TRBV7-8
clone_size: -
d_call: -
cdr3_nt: TGTGCCAGCAGTCCCTCGGGCAGGTTGGACTACGAGCAGTACTTC
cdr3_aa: CASSPSGRLDYEQYF

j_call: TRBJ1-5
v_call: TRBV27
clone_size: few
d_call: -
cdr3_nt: TGTGCCAGCAGTTCCGGGGGGCAATCGCCCCAGCATTTT
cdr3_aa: CASSSGGQSPQHF

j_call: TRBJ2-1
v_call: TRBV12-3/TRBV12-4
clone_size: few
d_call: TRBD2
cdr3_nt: TGTGCCAGCCGCTTTGGTTGGCTAGCGGACGATGTTCCCTACAATGAGCAGTTCTTC
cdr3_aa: CASRFGWLADDVPYNEQFF

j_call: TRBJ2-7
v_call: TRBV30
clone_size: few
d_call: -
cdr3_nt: TGTGCCTGGAACAGGGTTGGTAACGAGCAGTACTTC
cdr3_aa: CAWNRVGNEQYF

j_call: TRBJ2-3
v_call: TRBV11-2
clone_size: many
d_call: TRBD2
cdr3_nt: TGTGCCAGCAGCGGGCGGGAGGAGGGGAGAGATACGCAGTATTTT
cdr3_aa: CASSGREEGRDTQYF

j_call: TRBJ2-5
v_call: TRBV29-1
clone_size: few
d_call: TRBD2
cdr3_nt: TGCAGCGTTGGGCTCCTAGCGGGAGGGAACAATGAGCAGTACTTC
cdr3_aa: CSVGLLAGGNNEQYF

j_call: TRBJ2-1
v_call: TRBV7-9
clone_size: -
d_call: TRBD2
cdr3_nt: TGTGCCAGCAGCGGGCCGATAGCGGGAGATTTCGTCATTGAGCAGTTCTTC
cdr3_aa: CASSGPIAGDFVIEQFF

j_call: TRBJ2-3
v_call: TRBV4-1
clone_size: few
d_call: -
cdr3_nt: TGCGCCAGCAGCCAAGATTTCCAAGGGCCAGATACGCAGTATTTT
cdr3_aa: CASSQDFQGPDTQYF

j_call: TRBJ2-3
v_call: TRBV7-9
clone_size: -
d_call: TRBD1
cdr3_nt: TGTGCCAGCAGCCCCCATGGACAGGTTGGAGATACGCAGTATTTT
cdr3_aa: CASSPHGQVGDTQYF

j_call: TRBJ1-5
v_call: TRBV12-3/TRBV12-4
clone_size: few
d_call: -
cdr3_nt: TGTGCCAGCAGTTTAGCTGAACAGAGCAATCAGCCCCAGCATTTT
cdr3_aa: CASSLAEQSNQPQHF

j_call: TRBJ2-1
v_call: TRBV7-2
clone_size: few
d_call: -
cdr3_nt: TGTGCCAGCAGCCGCGGACTAAACCCCTACAATGAGCAGTTCTTC
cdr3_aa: CASSRGLNPYNEQFF

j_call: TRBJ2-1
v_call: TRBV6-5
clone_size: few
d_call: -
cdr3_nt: TGTGCCAGCAGCGCCGGAGGGGGGCCTGAGCAGTTCTTC
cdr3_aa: CASSAGGGPEQFF

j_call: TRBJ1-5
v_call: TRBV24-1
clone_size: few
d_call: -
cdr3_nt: TGTGCCACCAAGTGCACAGGGCCCAGCGGCAATCAGCCCCAGCATTTT
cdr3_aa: CATKCTGPSGNQPQHF

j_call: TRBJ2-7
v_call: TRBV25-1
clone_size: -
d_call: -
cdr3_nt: TGTGCCAGCAGTGTCACAGCTTCCTACGAGCAGTACTTC
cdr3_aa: CASSVTASYEQYF

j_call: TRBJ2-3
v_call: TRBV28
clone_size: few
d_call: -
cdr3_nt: TGTGCCAGCAGTTACCCGGTATCTAGCACAGATACGCAGTATTTT
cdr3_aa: CASSYPVSSTDTQYF

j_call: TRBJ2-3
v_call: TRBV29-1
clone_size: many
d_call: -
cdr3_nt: TGCAGCGTTGGGCTTCTCTCAGATACGCAGTATTTT
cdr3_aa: CSVGLLSDTQYF

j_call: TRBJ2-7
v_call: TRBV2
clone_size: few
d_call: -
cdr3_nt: TGTGCCAGCACCGAAGTCTCCTACGAGCAGTACTTC
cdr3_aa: CASTEVSYEQYF

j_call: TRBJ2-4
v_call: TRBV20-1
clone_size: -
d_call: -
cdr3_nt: TGCAGTGTAGGAGCGCCCCTAGCCAAAAACATTCAGTACTTC
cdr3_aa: CSVGAPLAKNIQYF

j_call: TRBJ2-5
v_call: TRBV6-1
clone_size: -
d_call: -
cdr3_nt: TGTGCCAGCAGTGAAGCCGAATTCGACAGAGTCTACGAGCAGTGCTTC
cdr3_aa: CASSEAEFDRVYEQCF

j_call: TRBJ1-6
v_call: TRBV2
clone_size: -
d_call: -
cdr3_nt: TGTGCCAGCAGTTCAGGGTTGGATTCACCCCTCCACTTT
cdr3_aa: CASSSGLDSPLHF

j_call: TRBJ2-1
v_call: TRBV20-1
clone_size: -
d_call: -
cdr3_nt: TGCAGTGCTAGAGGGGGGGTGAGGGATGAGCAGTTCTTC
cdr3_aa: CSARGGVRDEQFF

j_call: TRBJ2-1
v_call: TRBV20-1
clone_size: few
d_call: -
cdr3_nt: TGCAGTGCGATTCCAGGGGTTTACAATGAGCAGTTCTTC
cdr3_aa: CSAIPGVYNEQFF

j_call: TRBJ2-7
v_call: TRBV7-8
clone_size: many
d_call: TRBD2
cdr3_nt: TGTGCCAGCAGCTTAGCCGCCGGGACTAGCGGGAGGGTTAACTACGAGCAGTACTTC
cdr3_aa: CASSLAAGTSGRVNYEQYF

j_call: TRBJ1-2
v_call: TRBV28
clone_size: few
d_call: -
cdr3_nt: TGTGCCAGCAGTTTACCCTCCGGGGGCGAGTTCGGCTACACCTTC
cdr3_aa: CASSLPSGGEFGYTF

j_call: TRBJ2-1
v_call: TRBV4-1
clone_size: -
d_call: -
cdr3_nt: TGCGCCAGCAGCCATTCCCCAGGGTCCAGGTGGTTCTTC
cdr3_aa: CASSHSPGSRWFF

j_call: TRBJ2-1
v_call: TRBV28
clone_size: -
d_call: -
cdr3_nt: TGTGCCAGCAGTCCGCCCGGGGGCGGTGAGCAGTTCTTC
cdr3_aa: CASSPPGGGEQFF

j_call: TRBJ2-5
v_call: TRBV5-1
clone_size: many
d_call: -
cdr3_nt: TGCGCCAGCAGCTTGTCGGGGGACCAAGAGACCCAGTACTTC
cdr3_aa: CASSLSGDQETQYF

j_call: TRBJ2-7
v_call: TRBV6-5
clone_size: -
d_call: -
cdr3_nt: TGTGCCAGCAGTCCATGGGGGGACAAGAGCTCCTACGAGCAGTACTTC
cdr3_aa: CASSPWGDKSSYEQYF

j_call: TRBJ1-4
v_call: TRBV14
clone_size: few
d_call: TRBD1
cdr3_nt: TGTGCCAGCAGCCAACAGGGGGCAACTAATGAAAAACTGTTTTTT
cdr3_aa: CASSQQGATNEKLFF

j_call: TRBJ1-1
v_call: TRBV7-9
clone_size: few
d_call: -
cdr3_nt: TGTGCCAGCAGCTGGAGGGAACGCCTGAACACTGAAGCTTTCTTT
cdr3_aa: CASSWRERLNTEAFF

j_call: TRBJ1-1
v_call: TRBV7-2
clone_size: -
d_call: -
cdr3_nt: TGTGCCAGCAGCTTCCAATCCACAGGTCAGAACACTGAAGCTTTCTTT
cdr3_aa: CASSFQSTGQNTEAFF

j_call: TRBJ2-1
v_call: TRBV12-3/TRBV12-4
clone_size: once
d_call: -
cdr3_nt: TGTGCCGCTGGGGGAGGCTCCTACAATGAGCAGTTCTTC
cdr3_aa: CAAGGGSYNEQFF

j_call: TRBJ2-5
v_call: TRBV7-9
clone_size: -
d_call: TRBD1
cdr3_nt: TGTGCCAGCAGCTTTCAGGGGGGACAGGGAGCCTTAGAGCAGTACTTC
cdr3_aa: CASSFQGGQGALEQYF

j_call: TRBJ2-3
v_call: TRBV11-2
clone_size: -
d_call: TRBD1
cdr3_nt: TGTGCCAGCAGCATCAACGGACAGGGGGGGGATACGCAGTATTTT
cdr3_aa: CASSINGQGGDTQYF

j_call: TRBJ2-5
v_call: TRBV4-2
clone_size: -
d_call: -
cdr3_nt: TGTGCCAGCAGCCCACGGGGCGGAGAAGAGACCCAGTACTTC
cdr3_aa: CASSPRGGEETQYF

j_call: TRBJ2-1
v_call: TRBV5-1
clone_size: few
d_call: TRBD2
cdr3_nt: TGCGCCAGCAGCTTTGATGGCGGGAGGGCGAAGGAACATGAGCAGTTCTTC
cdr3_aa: CASSFDGGRAKEHEQFF